The rows below give T cell receptor beta chains drawn from one sample of a study of high-grade serous ovarian cancer treatment subgroups. The protocol was immunoSEQ multiplex PCR, while the TCRdb copy is restricted to in-frame clones and leaves out a portion. The profile shows around 4,500 clones, around four fifths of them singletons. Material: tumor tissue. These receptor sequences come from a human donor with high-grade serous ovarian cancer. The CDR3 runs from the conserved cysteine through the conserved F or W. The D gene is left open where the match is weak. Clone size appears in some rows only: once, few, many, or a class for an expanded clone.

clone_size,v_call,j_call,d_call,cdr3_nt,cdr3_aa
few,TRBV28,TRBJ1-6,NA,TGTGCCAGCGGGCGTTATGATAATTCACCCCTCCACTTT,CASGRYDNSPLHF
NA,TRBV28,TRBJ2-1,TRBD2,TGTGCCAGCAGCTCCAGGATAGCGGGGGGCCGGTATGAGCAGTTCTTC,CASSSRIAGGRYEQFF
NA,TRBV2,TRBJ2-2,TRBD2,TGTGCCAGCAACCCCGGGGAGGGGCTAAGGAGCACCGGGGAGCTGTTTTTT,CASNPGEGLRSTGELFF
NA,TRBV28,TRBJ1-6,NA,TGTGCCAGCAGGAGCTTTGGCTCACCCCTCCACTTT,CASRSFGSPLHF
once,TRBV7-8,TRBJ2-1,TRBD2,TGTGCCAGCAGCGGATTGGGGGGGTTCAATGAGCAGTTCTTC,CASSGLGGFNEQFF
NA,TRBV5-1,TRBJ1-1,NA,TGCGCCAGCAGCCCGCTCGAGGAAGCTGAAGCTTTCTTT,CASSPLEEAEAFF
NA,TRBV12-5,TRBJ1-2,NA,TGTGCTAGTGGGGGAAGGGGACATCTTAGATATGGCTACACCTTC,CASGGRGHLRYGYTF
NA,TRBV28,TRBJ2-7,TRBD2,TGTGCCAGCGTTCGGGAGGCTAGCGGGGGTTACGAGCAGTACTTC,CASVREASGGYEQYF
NA,TRBV2,TRBJ1-2,NA,TGTGCCAGCAGTACGTCAGGTTATGGCTACACCTTC,CASSTSGYGYTF
NA,TRBV10-3,TRBJ1-4,NA,TGTGCCACCACGCCGGGACTTAATGAAAAACTGTTTTTT,CATTPGLNEKLFF
NA,TRBV5-4,TRBJ1-4,NA,TGTGCCAGCAGCAGAGGGGAGGAAAAACTGTTTTTT,CASSRGEEKLFF
NA,TRBV4-2,TRBJ2-7,TRBD2,TGTGCCAGCAGCCAGGTGACTAGCGGGGGTCCTTACGAGCAGTACTTC,CASSQVTSGGPYEQYF
NA,TRBV6-6,TRBJ2-7,NA,TGTGCCAGCAGTCCCGTGGGGGGAGAGCAGTACTTC,CASSPVGGEQYF
NA,TRBV19,TRBJ2-7,NA,TGTGCCAGTAGTATAGAAACGGGCCCCTACGAGCAGTACTTC,CASSIETGPYEQYF
few,TRBV27,TRBJ2-2,TRBD2,TGTGCCAGCACCTCCCTGGGGGGGAGGAACACCGGGGAGCTGTTTTTT,CASTSLGGRNTGELFF
NA,TRBV15,TRBJ2-7,TRBD2,TGTGCCACCAGCCCCGGACTAGCGAACTACGAGCAGTACTTC,CATSPGLANYEQYF
NA,TRBV6-1,TRBJ1-5,TRBD1,TGTGCCAGCAGTTCGGACAGGGTCCCCAATCAGCCCCAGCATTTT,CASSSDRVPNQPQHF
NA,TRBV10-3,TRBJ1-2,NA,TGTGCCAGCAGTTATTTCCCCGCTGAGGGCTACACCTTC,CASSYFPAEGYTF
NA,TRBV7-3,TRBJ2-5,NA,TGTGCCAGCAGCTTAGGGTTTGGCGGGGGCGACGAGACCCAGTACTTC,CASSLGFGGGDETQYF
NA,TRBV5-1,TRBJ2-7,NA,TGCGCCAGCAGCCCCCTGGGGTCCTCCTACGAGCAGTACTTC,CASSPLGSSYEQYF
NA,TRBV4-3,TRBJ2-6,NA,TGCGCCAGCAGCCCGGCTCGGGGCTCTGGGGCCAACGTCCTGACTTTC,CASSPARGSGANVLTF
NA,TRBV5-5,TRBJ1-3,NA,TGTGCCAGCAGCTTGGGTGATAGAAACACCATATATTTT,CASSLGDRNTIYF
NA,TRBV7-3,TRBJ2-3,NA,TGTGCCAGCAGCTTGAACTACCAGGCAGATACGCAGTATTTT,CASSLNYQADTQYF
few,TRBV5-4,TRBJ2-1,TRBD2,TGTGCCAGCAGCTTGGGGGGGGGACTAGCGGGGGTCAGCTCCTACAATGAGCAGTTCTTC,CASSLGGGLAGVSSYNEQFF
once,TRBV13,TRBJ1-2,NA,TGTGCCAGCAGCTTGGGTACAGGGTCCTTTGCTAACTATGGCTACACCTTC,CASSLGTGSFANYGYTF
NA,TRBV11-2,TRBJ2-2,NA,TGTGCCAGCAGCCGTTTAGGGGCGGGGGCCACCGGGGAGCTGTTTTTT,CASSRLGAGATGELFF
NA,TRBV10-1,TRBJ2-3,TRBD2,TGCGCCAGCAGTGAGTCGACGGCTAGCGGGGGTGATACGCAGTATTTT,CASSESTASGGDTQYF
NA,TRBV18,TRBJ2-7,NA,TGTGCCAGCTCACCAGGGGTGGACCCGCTCTACGAGCAGTACTTC,CASSPGVDPLYEQYF
once,TRBV13,TRBJ1-1,NA,TGTGCCAGCAGCTTAGGAGCTATGGAAGCTTTCTTT,CASSLGAMEAFF
NA,TRBV7-9,TRBJ2-5,NA,TGTGCCAGCAGCAGCTTCCAAGAGACCCAGTACTTC,CASSSFQETQYF
NA,TRBV9,TRBJ2-6,NA,TGTGCCAGCAGCTTCCGGACTTTTCCCTCTGGGGCCAACGTCCTGACTTTC,CASSFRTFPSGANVLTF
few,TRBV7-6,TRBJ1-5,TRBD1,TGTGCCAGCAGCTTAGGGCAGGGGGCCGGTGGGCCCCAGCATTTT,CASSLGQGAGGPQHF
NA,TRBV19,TRBJ2-1,NA,TGTGCCAGTACCCCTCCTCAGGGTAGTCCGTTCTTC,CASTPPQGSPFF
NA,TRBV5-1,TRBJ1-1,NA,TGCGCCAGCAGCCCTTCGGGGGACACTGAAGCTTTCTTT,CASSPSGDTEAFF
NA,TRBV2,TRBJ2-1,NA,TGTGCCAGCAGGGAAGGCGGTACCTACAATGAGCAGTTCTTC,CASREGGTYNEQFF
few,TRBV28,TRBJ1-4,NA,TGTGCCAGCAGTCCGCCGACGGACTATAATGAAAAACTGTTTTTT,CASSPPTDYNEKLFF
few,TRBV2,TRBJ1-4,TRBD1,TGTGCCAGCAGTGACTTACAGGGGGCGCGGGAAAAACTGTTTTTT,CASSDLQGAREKLFF
once,TRBV11-3,TRBJ2-2,TRBD2,TGTGCCAGCAGCTTAAATAGGCTAGCGGCCGCCACCGGGGAGCTGTTTTTT,CASSLNRLAAATGELFF
NA,TRBV6-4,TRBJ2-3,TRBD2,TGTGCCAGCTCCGGGACTAGCGGGGGTGGCACAGATACGCAGTATTTT,CASSGTSGGGTDTQYF
once,TRBV30,TRBJ1-1,NA,TGTGCCTGGAGTGTACGCCCCCCGACTGAAGCTTTCTTT,CAWSVRPPTEAFF
NA,TRBV5-1,TRBJ1-2,NA,TGCGCCAGCAGCTTGGACAGGGCCCCCTCCCTCAACTATGGCTACACCTTC,CASSLDRAPSLNYGYTF
NA,TRBV11-3,TRBJ1-1,TRBD1,TGTGCCAGCAGCCCTCTTGACAGGGGGACTGAAGCTTTCTTT,CASSPLDRGTEAFF
few,TRBV9,TRBJ2-7,TRBD1,TGTGCCAGCAGCGCTGACAGGGTGGGAGACGAGCAGTACTTC,CASSADRVGDEQYF